Listed below are T cell receptor beta chains from one sample, sequenced in a study of T cells in Graves' hyperthyroidism and ophthalmopathy. TCRdb called the multiplex PCR reads again in MiXCR, with one record for every CDR3 protein. The repertoire holds roughly 400,000 distinct CDR3 sequences, with 15% to 19% as singletons. The sequenced sample was blood. The source is a woman in her late teens or twenties with Graves' hyperthyroidism that later progressed to Graves' ophthalmopathy. Each CDR3 is given with its conserved first and last residue. The D gene is left open where the match is weak. Only part of the rows carry a size: once, few, many, or a class if the clone is expanded.

v_call	d_call	j_call	clone_size	cdr3_aa	cdr3_nt
TRBV11-3	-	TRBJ2-1	many	CASSLDGFNEQFF	TGTGCCAGCAGCTTAGACGGGTTCAATGAGCAGTTCTTC
TRBV5-1	-	TRBJ2-1	many	CASSRGGNNYNEQFF	TGCGCCAGCAGCCGTGGCGGGAACAATTACAATGAGCAGTTCTTC
TRBV2	-	TRBJ1-4	many	CASSVDGELATNEKLFF	TGTGCCAGCAGTGTGGACGGGGAGCTTGCAACTAATGAAAAACTGTTTTTT
TRBV7-9	TRBD2	TRBJ2-1	many	CASSLAIGLAVNEQFF	TGTGCCAGCAGCTTAGCGATCGGACTAGCGGTGAATGAGCAGTTCTTC
TRBV6-2/TRBV6-3	-	TRBJ1-1	many	CASSFYGTAEAFF	TGTGCCAGCAGTTTTTATGGGACGGCTGAAGCTTTCTTT
TRBV12-3/TRBV12-4	-	TRBJ2-7	many	CASSFISGEQYF	TGTGCCAGCAGTTTTATTTCGGGGGAGCAGTACTTC
TRBV7-2	-	TRBJ2-7	many	CASSSRQRPREQYF	TGTGCCAGCAGCTCAAGACAGAGGCCTAGGGAGCAGTACTTC
TRBV6-1	-	TRBJ2-2	many	CASRTGSANTGELFF	TGTGCCAGCAGGACAGGCTCGGCGAACACCGGGGAGCTGTTTTTT
TRBV20-1	TRBD1	TRBJ1-4	many	CSTQTGTGDEKLFF	TGCAGCACGCAAACCGGGACAGGAGACGAAAAACTGTTTTTT
TRBV19	-	TRBJ2-3	-	CASSINLGAQEQYF	TGTGCCAGTAGTATAAATTTGGGGGCGCAGGAGCAGTATTTT
TRBV13	-	TRBJ2-1	-	CASSPRTGELAGGIYNEQFF	TGTGCCAGCAGCCCCCGGACAGGGGAGTTAGCGGGAGGAATCTACAATGAGCAGTTCTTC
TRBV30	-	TRBJ1-3	-	CAWSPVGAFGNTIYF	TGTGCCTGGAGTCCCGTGGGCGCCTTTGGAAACACCATATATTTT
TRBV7-8	-	TRBJ1-5	many	CASSLGREGQPQHF	TGTGCCAGCAGCTTAGGCAGGGAGGGACAGCCCCAGCATTTT
TRBV28	TRBD1	TRBJ1-5	many	CASSNDREVDQPQHF	TGTGCCAGCAGTAACGACAGGGAAGTTGATCAGCCCCAGCATTTT
TRBV7-9	-	TRBJ1-2	many	CASSFRAYGYTF	TGTGCCAGCAGCTTTAGGGCGTATGGCTACACCTTC
TRBV27	TRBD2	TRBJ2-7	-	CASSFRTSGEQYF	TGTGCCAGCAGTTTCCGGACTAGCGGAGAGCAGTACTTC
TRBV6-1	TRBD1	TRBJ2-2	many	CASSLQGARTAGELFF	TGTGCCAGCAGTTTACAGGGGGCGCGGACCGCCGGGGAGCTGTTTTTT
TRBV4-3	-	TRBJ2-3	few	CASSQEPDTLSTDTQYF	TGCGCCAGCAGCCAAGAACCGGACACCCTTTCCACAGATACGCAGTATTTT
TRBV3-1	-	TRBJ2-5	many	CASSPTAQETQYF	TGTGCCAGCAGCCCCACGGCCCAAGAGACCCAGTACTTC
TRBV7-9	-	TRBJ2-2	-	CASQGGELFF	TGTGCCAGCCAGGGGGGGGAGCTGTTTTTT
TRBV2	-	TRBJ2-7	many	CASRTRPGPYEQYF	TGTGCCAGCCGTACGCGGCCAGGGCCCTACGAGCAGTACTTC
TRBV2	-	TRBJ1-1	few	CASLTDWAFF	TGTGCCAGCCTGACGGATTGGGCTTTCTTT
TRBV3-1	TRBD2	TRBJ2-5	many	CASSQRGRPEETQYF	TGTGCCAGCAGCCAACGCGGGAGGCCTGAAGAGACCCAGTACTTC
TRBV7-3	TRBD1	TRBJ2-3	-	CASSPDRDRAGDTQYF	TGTGCCAGCAGCCCCGACCGGGACAGGGCGGGAGATACGCAGTATTTT
TRBV18	TRBD1	TRBJ1-5	-	CASSPSQGGEPQHF	TGTGCCAGCTCACCTTCTCAGGGGGGAGAGCCCCAGCATTTT
TRBV28	-	TRBJ2-3	many	CASSRSIALRGTDTQYF	TGTGCCAGCAGTCGTTCCATAGCGTTACGAGGCACAGATACGCAGTATTTT
TRBV28	TRBD2	TRBJ2-3	-	CASKVVAGARSGDTQYF	TGTGCCAGCAAGGTGGTAGCGGGAGCCCGGTCCGGGGATACGCAGTATTTT
TRBV24-1	-	TRBJ2-2	-	CATGGINTGELFF	TGTGCCACCGGAGGGATCAACACCGGGGAGCTGTTTTTT
TRBV2	TRBD2	TRBJ2-1	many	CASSGRTSVYNEQFF	TGTGCCAGCAGTGGGCGGACTAGCGTCTACAATGAGCAGTTCTTC
TRBV28	-	TRBJ2-7	many	CASSQDNTYEQYF	TGTGCCAGCAGTCAGGACAACACCTACGAGCAGTACTTC
TRBV27	-	TRBJ2-7	many	CASSLIPGAEQYF	TGTGCCAGCAGTCTTATCCCAGGCGCCGAGCAGTACTTC
TRBV2	-	TRBJ2-7	many	CASSEPGPYEQYF	TGTGCCAGCAGTGAACCGGGGCCGTACGAGCAGTACTTC
TRBV28	-	TRBJ1-1	many	CASSLSGRGVPAFF	TGTGCCAGCAGTTTAAGCGGACGGGGGGTTCCAGCTTTCTTT
TRBV28	TRBD2	TRBJ2-1	many	CASSPLAGESYNEQFF	TGTGCCAGCAGTCCACTAGCGGGAGAATCCTACAATGAGCAGTTCTTC
TRBV27	-	TRBJ2-2	-	CASSLAGRELFF	TGTGCCAGCAGTCTCGCCGGGAGGGAGCTGTTTTTT
TRBV20-1	-	TRBJ2-5	few	CSATKRALGAETQYF	TGCAGTGCTACCAAGCGGGCCCTGGGGGCAGAGACCCAGTACTTC
TRBV10-3	-	TRBJ2-6	-	CAISPPTGDSGANVLTF	TGTGCCATCAGCCCACCGACAGGTGACTCTGGGGCCAACGTCCTGACTTTC
TRBV3-1	-	TRBJ2-3	many	CASSQARTAWVDTQYF	TGTGCCAGCAGCCAAGCCCGGACAGCGTGGGTCGATACGCAGTATTTT
TRBV2	-	TRBJ1-1	many	CASSTQGEGEAFF	TGTGCCAGCTCAACACAGGGAGAGGGCGAAGCTTTCTTT
TRBV11-3	-	TRBJ1-2	many	CASTRIGYTF	TGTGCCAGTACCCGAATCGGCTACACCTTC
TRBV6-1	-	TRBJ2-1	few	CASSGVATYEQFF	TGTGCCAGCAGCGGCGTCGCGACGTATGAGCAGTTCTTC
TRBV20-1	-	TRBJ2-3	-	CSATRDSSPDTQYF	TGCAGTGCTACCCGGGACTCATCGCCAGATACGCAGTATTTT
TRBV5-1	-	TRBJ2-1	-	CASSLELDNEQFF	TGCGCCAGCAGCTTGGAACTAGACAATGAGCAGTTCTTC
TRBV11-1	TRBD1	TRBJ2-7	many	CASSSTDRVSYEQYF	TGTGCCAGCAGTTCAACTGACAGGGTCTCCTACGAGCAGTACTTC
TRBV11-2	TRBD2	TRBJ2-3	many	CASRPGTSGSDTQYF	TGTGCCAGCAGGCCCGGGACTAGTGGTTCAGATACGCAGTATTTT
TRBV19	-	TRBJ2-2	few	CASSMSGEAGGELFF	TGTGCCAGTAGTATGTCAGGGGAGGCTGGCGGGGAGCTGTTTTTT
TRBV5-8	-	TRBJ1-2	-	CASSLGPSGGHYGYTF	TGTGCCAGCAGCTTGGGACCTTCCGGGGGCCACTATGGCTACACCTTC
TRBV7-6	TRBD2	TRBJ2-5	-	CARSQESGGRETQYF	TGTGCCCGCAGCCAGGAATCGGGCGGGAGAGAGACCCAGTACTTC
TRBV29-1	TRBD2	TRBJ2-1	few	CSAGTSAYNEQFF	TGCAGCGCCGGGACTAGCGCATACAATGAGCAGTTCTTC
TRBV11-2	TRBD2	TRBJ2-1	many	CASTIAGGRNEQFF	TGTGCCAGCACAATAGCGGGGGGAAGGAATGAGCAGTTCTTC
TRBV3-1	TRBD2	TRBJ2-2	many	CASSHSFSGSRTGELFF	TGTGCCAGCAGCCACTCATTTAGCGGGAGCCGGACCGGGGAGCTGTTTTTT
TRBV18	TRBD2	TRBJ2-1	many	CASSRNAGVGNEQFF	TGTGCCAGCTCGCGTAATGCGGGAGTGGGAAATGAGCAGTTCTTC
TRBV6-1	TRBD2	TRBJ2-1	many	CASTEGLAGADEQFF	TGTGCCAGCACCGAGGGACTAGCGGGAGCCGATGAGCAGTTCTTC
TRBV27	TRBD2	TRBJ2-1	-	CATCITSGSVDEQFF	TGTGCCACCTGTATAACTAGCGGGAGTGTCGATGAGCAGTTCTTC
TRBV27	-	TRBJ1-1	many	CASGGNTEAFF	TGTGCCTCGGGGGGGAACACTGAAGCTTTCTTT
TRBV7-2	-	TRBJ1-4	many	CASRSGPNEKLFF	TGTGCCAGCAGATCAGGGCCTAATGAAAAACTGTTTTTT